Listed here are 2 T cell receptor beta chains from one sample, sequenced in a study of identical twins. Each CDR3 protein gets one entry after TCRdb re-called the 5' RACE reads with MiXCR. The sample consists of 1.5 million to 2 million distinct CDR3 sequences, under 35% of them appearing once. Sequenced sample: cord blood. Source of these receptors: a newborn girl in good health.

To note about this clonotype: Mismatch with germline at one junction end may stem from a read error. The chain employs TRBV10-3 and TRBJ2-1; no reliable D call. CDR1 is ENHRY and CDR2 is SYGVKD in the germline V gene. The CDR3 length is 11 residues. The CDR3 here is CAVSEFNEQFF. The DNA for the CDR3 is TGTGCCGTCAGTGAGTTCAATGAGCAGTTCTTC.

The genes are TRBV20-1 and TRBJ2-7, with 9 bases lining up with TRBD2. The CDR3 is made up of 14 amino acids. The junction had 7 bases not matched to a gene; V was cut back by 2 bases and J by 5 bases. CDR1 DFQATT and CDR2 SNEGSKA come from the germline V gene (reference sequence). The CDR3 is CSARHSGRSHEQYF. The DNA of the CDR3 is TGCAGTGCTAGACATAGCGGGAGAAGCCACGAGCAGTACTTC.